The T cell receptor (beta chain) described here comes from a study of control samples from healthy donors and cancer patients. To note about this clone: One end of the junction varies from germline; a read error may be responsible.

Produced via immunoSEQ multiplex PCR; TCRdb's table is partial and in-frame only. This table holds about 70,000 clones, nearly 85% found once. This TCR was recovered from a man in his forties or fifties in good health. The sample consisted of blood.

Written as DNA, the CDR3 is TGTGCTAGCAGCTCCCTAGCGGGAGCGAACCATGAGCAGTTCTTC. Amino acids: CASSSLAGANHEQFF. This chain uses TRBV7-7 with TRBJ2-1; 10 positions agree with TRBD2. Looked up from germline, CDR1 is SSHAT and CDR2 is FNYEAQ (reference sequence). The CDR3 covers 15 residues.